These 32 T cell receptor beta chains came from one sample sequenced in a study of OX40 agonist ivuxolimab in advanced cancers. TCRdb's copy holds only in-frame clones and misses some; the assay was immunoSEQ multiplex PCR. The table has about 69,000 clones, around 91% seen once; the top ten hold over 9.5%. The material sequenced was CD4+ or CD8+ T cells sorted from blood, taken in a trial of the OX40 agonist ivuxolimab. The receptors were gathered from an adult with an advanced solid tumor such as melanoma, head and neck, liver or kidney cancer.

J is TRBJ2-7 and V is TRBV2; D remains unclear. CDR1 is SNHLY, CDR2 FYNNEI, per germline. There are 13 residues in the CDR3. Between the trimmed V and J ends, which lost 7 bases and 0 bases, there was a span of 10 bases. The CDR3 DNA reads TGTGCCAGCAACACCGGTAGCTCCTACGAGCAGTACTTC. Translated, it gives CASNTGSSYEQYF.

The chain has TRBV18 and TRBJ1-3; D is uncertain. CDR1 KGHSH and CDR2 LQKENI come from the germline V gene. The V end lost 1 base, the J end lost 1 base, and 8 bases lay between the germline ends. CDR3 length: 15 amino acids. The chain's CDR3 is CASSPRADSGNTIYF. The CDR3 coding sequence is TGTGCCAGCTCACCACGGGCAGATTCTGGAAACACCATATATTTT.

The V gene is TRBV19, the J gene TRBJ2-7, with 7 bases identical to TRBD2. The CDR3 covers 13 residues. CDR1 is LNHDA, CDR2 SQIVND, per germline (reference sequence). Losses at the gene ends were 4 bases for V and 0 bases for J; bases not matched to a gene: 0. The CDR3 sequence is CASSSGSSYEQYF. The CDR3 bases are TGTGCCAGTAGTAGCGGGAGCTCCTACGAGCAGTACTTC.

CDR3 sequence reads: CASSFDRSSYEQYF. For the CDR3, the DNA is TGTGCCAGCAGCTTCGACAGAAGCTCCTACGAGCAGTACTTC. V usage is TRBV11-2 and J usage is TRBJ2-7; a weak D match, TRBD1 (5 bases). This CDR3 is 14 amino acids long. Germline V gives CDR1 SGHAT, CDR2 FQNNGV. Trimming removed 3 bases at V and 0 bases at J, with 9 bases between.

In DNA form, the CDR3 reads TGTGCCAGCGAGGGCTTAGCGACGGGCGAGCAGTACTTC. Encoded protein: CASEGLATGEQYF. This chain links TRBV28 with TRBJ2-7; possible D gene TRBD2, 5 bases. Germline V gene sequence: CDR1 MDHEN, CDR2 SYDVKM. Between the trimmed V and J ends, which lost 8 bases and 6 bases, there was a span of 17 bases. The CDR3 covers 13 residues.

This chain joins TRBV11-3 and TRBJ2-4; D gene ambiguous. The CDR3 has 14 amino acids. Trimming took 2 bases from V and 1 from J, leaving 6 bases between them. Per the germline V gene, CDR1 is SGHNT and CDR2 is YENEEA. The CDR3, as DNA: TGTGCCAGCAGCTTAATGGTGGCCAAAAACATTCAGTACTTC. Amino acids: CASSLMVAKNIQYF.

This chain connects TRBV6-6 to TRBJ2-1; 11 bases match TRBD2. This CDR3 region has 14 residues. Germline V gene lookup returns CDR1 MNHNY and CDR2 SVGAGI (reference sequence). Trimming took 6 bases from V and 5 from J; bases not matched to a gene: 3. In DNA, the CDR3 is TGTGCCAGCAGCTCTAGCGGGAGGAACAATGAGCAGTTCTTC. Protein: CASSSSGRNNEQFF.

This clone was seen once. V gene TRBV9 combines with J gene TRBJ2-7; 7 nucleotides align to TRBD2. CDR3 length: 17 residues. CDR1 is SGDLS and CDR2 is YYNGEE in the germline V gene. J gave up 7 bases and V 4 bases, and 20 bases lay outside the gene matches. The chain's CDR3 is CASSRRDQVGRGIEQYF. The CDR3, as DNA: TGTGCCAGCAGCAGACGAGACCAGGTTGGGAGGGGAATTGAGCAGTACTTC. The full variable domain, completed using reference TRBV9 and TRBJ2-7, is DSGVTQTPKHLITATGQRVTLRCSPRSGDLSVYWYQQSLDQGLQFLIQYYNGEERAKGNILERFSAQQFPDLHSELNLSSLELGDSALYFCASSRRDQVGRGIEQYFGPGTRLTVT.

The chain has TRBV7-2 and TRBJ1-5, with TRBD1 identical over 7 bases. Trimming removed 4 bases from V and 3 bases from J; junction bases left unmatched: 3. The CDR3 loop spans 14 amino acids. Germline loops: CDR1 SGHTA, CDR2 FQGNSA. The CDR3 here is CASSSDRLNQPQHF. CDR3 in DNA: TGTGCCAGCAGCTCGGACAGGCTCAATCAGCCCCAGCATTTT.

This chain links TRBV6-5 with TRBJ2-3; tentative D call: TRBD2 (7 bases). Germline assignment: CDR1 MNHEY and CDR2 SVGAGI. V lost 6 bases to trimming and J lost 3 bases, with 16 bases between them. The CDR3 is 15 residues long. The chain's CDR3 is CASRPRGEGTDTQYF. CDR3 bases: TGTGCCAGCAGACCAAGGGGGGAGGGAACAGATACGCAGTATTTT.

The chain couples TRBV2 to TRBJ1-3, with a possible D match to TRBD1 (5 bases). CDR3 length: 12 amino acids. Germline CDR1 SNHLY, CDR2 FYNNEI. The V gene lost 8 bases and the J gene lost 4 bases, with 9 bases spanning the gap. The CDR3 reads CASRDRGNTIYF. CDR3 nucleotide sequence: TGTGCCAGCCGGGACCGAGGAAACACCATATATTTT.

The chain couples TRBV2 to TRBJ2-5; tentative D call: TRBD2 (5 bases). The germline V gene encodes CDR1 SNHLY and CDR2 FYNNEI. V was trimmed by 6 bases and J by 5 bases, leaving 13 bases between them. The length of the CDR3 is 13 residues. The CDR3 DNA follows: TGTGCCAGCAGCGCACTTAGCGTTGAGACCCAGTACTTC. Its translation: CASSALSVETQYF.

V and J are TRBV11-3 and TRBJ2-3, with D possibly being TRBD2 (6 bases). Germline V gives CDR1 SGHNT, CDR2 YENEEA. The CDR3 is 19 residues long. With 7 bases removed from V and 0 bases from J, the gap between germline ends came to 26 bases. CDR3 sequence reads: CASMGERGISGGSTDTQYF. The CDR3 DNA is TGTGCCAGCATGGGCGAACGGGGGATCTCCGGGGGTAGCACAGATACGCAGTATTTT.

The CDR3 reads CASSPYPVAGRTTGELFF. In DNA form, the CDR3 reads TGCGCCAGCAGCCCGTATCCCGTAGCGGGGCGAACGACCGGGGAGCTGTTTTTT. The chain recombines TRBV5-1 with TRBJ2-2, with 8 bases identical to TRBD2. The V segment lost 4 bases and the J segment 5 bases; nucleotides outside the gene matches: 16. The germline gives CDR1 SGHRS, CDR2 YFSETQ. CDR3 length: 18 residues.

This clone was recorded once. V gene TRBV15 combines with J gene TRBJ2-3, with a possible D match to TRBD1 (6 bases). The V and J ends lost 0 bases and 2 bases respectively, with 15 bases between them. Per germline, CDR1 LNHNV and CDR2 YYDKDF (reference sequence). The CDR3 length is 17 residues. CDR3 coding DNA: TGTGCCACCAGCAGAGAGGTAACAGGGAAGGTCACAGATACGCAGTATTTT. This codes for CATSREVTGKVTDTQYF.

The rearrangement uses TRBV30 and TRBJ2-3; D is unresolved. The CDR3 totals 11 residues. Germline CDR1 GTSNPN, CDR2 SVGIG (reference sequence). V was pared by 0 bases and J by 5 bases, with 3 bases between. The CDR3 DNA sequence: TGTGCCTGGAGTGTGAAAGATACGCAGTATTTT. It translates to CAWSVKDTQYF. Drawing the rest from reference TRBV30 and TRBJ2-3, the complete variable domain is SQTIHQWPATLVQPVGSPLSLECTVEGTSNPNLYWYRQAAGRGLQLLFYSVGIGQISSEVPQNLSASRPQDRQFILSSKKLLLSDSGFYLCAWSVKDTQYFGPGTRLTVL.

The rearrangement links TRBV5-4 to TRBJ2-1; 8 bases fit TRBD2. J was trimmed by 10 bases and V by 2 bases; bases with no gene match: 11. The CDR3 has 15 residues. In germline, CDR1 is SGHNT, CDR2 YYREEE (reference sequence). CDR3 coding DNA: TGTGCCAGCAGCTTCAATGCCCAAAGCGGGAGAGAGCAGTTCTTC. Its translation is CASSFNAQSGREQFF.

The CDR3 region has the DNA TGTGCCAGCATGGGACCGGGACTAGGGATTCAGTACTTC. Protein: CASMGPGLGIQYF. V gene TRBV2 combines with J gene TRBJ2-4; 8 nucleotides agree with TRBD2. Germline lookup yields CDR1 SNHLY and CDR2 FYNNEI. This CDR3 is built from 13 residues. Losses at the gene ends were 7 bases for V and 10 bases for J; bases not matched to a gene: 9.

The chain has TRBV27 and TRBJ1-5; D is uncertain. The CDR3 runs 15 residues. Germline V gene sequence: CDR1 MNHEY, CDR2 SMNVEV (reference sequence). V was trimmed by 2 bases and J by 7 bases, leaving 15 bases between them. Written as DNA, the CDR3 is TGTGCCAGCAGTTTAGACACCTCCGGACGCCAGCCCCAGCATTTT. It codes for CASSLDTSGRQPQHF.

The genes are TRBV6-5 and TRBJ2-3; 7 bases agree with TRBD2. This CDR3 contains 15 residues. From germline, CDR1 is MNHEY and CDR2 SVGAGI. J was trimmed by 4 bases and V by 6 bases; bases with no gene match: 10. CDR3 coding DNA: TGTGCCAGCAGGCCCAGGATTGCGGGAGCAGATACGCAGTATTTT. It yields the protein CASRPRIAGADTQYF.

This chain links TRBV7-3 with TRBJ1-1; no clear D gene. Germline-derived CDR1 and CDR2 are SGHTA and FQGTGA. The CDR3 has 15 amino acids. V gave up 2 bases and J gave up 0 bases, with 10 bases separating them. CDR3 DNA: TGTGCCAGCAGCTTACAACCGGTGATGAACACTGAAGCTTTCTTT. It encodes CASSLQPVMNTEAFF.

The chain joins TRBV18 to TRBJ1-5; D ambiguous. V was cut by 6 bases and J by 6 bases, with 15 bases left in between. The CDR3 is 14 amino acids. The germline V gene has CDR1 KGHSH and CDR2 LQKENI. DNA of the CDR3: TGTGCCAGCTCCCCGCTCGACTCGAGTCAGCCCCAGCATTTT. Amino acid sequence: CASSPLDSSQPQHF.

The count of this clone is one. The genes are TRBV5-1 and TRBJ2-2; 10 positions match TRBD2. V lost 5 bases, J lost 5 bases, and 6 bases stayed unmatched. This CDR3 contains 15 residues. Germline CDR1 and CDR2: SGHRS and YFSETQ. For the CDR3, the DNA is TGCGCCAGCAGAAGAGTAGCGGGAGGAACCGGGGAGCTGTTTTTT. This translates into CASRRVAGGTGELFF.

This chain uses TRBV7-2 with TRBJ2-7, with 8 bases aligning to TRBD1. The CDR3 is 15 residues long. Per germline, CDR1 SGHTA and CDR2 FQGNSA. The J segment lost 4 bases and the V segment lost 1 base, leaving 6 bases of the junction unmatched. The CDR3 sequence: CASSLGQGATYEQYF. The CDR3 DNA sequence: TGTGCCAGCAGCTTAGGGCAGGGGGCGACTTACGAGCAGTACTTC.

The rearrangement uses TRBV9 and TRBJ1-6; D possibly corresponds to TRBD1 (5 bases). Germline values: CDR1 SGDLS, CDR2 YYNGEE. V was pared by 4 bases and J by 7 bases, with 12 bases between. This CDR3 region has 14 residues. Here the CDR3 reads CASSPRQMNSPLHF. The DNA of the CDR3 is TGTGCCAGCAGCCCCCGACAGATGAATTCACCCCTCCACTTT.

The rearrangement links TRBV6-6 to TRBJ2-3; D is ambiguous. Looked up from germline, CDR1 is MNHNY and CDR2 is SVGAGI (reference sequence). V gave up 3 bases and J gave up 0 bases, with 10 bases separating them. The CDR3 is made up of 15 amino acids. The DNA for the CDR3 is TGTGCCAGCAGTTATCAGGCTCCTAGCACAGATACGCAGTATTTT. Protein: CASSYQAPSTDTQYF.

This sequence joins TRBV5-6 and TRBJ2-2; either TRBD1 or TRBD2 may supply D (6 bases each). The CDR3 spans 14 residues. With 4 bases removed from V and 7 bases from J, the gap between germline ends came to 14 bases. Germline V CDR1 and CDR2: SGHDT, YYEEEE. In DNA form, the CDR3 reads TGTGCCAGCAGCCCAAGAAGGGGGGTCGGGGAGCTGTTTTTT. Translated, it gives CASSPRRGVGELFF.

Here the CDR3 DNA reads TGTGCCAGCACTAGGACAGGCCAAGAGACCCAGTACTTC. This gives the protein CASTRTGQETQYF. V usage is TRBV28 and J usage is TRBJ2-5; 7 nucleotides align to TRBD1. The CDR3 consists of 13 residues. The junction had 3 bases not matched to a gene; V was cut back by 7 bases and J by 1 base. Germline-derived CDR1 and CDR2 are MDHEN and SYDVKM.

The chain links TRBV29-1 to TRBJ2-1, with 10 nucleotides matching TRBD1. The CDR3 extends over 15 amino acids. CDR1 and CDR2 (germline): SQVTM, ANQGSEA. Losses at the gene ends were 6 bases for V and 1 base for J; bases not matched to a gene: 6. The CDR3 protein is CSVYPGQGSYNEQFF. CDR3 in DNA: TGCAGCGTGTACCCGGGACAGGGGTCCTACAATGAGCAGTTCTTC.

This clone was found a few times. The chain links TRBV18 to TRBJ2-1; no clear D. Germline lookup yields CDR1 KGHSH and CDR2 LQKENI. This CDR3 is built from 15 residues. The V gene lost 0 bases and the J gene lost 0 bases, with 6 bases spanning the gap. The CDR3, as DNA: TGTGCCAGCTCACCACCGTCGGTCTCCTACAATGAGCAGTTCTTC. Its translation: CASSPPSVSYNEQFF.

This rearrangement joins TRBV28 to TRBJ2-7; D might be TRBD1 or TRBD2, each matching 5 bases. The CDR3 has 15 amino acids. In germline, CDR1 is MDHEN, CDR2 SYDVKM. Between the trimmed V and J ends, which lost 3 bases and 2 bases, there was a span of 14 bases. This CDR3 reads CASSFGTPRAYEQYF. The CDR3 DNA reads TGTGCCAGCAGTTTCGGGACCCCCCGGGCCTACGAGCAGTACTTC.

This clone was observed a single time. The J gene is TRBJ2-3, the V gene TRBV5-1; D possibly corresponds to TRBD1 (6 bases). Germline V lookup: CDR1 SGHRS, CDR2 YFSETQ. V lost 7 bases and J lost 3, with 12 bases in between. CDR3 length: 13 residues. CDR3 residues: CASRTTGTDTQYF. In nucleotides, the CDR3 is TGCGCCAGCCGGACGACAGGAACAGATACGCAGTATTTT.